This T cell receptor beta chain was obtained from a study of T cell clonality in common variable immunodeficiency. Produced via immunoSEQ multiplex PCR; TCRdb's table is partial and in-frame only. Singletons are absent from the sample, which has more than 55,000 clones. This clone came up many times. Its antigen remains unknown. The DNA ends 3 residues before the CDR3 does, and the rest of the CDR3 is filled in from the germline J gene. V gave up 4 bases and J gave up 3 bases; unmatched junction bases: 7. Germline V gene data show CDR1 as DFQATT and CDR2 as SNEGSKA (reference sequence). The CDR3 has 15 amino acids. General study results and limits: T cell subpopulation sequencing would be needed to explain CVID clonality. Fewer deletions and N-nucleotide insertions were reportedly seen in common variable immunodeficiency TCR beta sequences. CVID subjects shared fewer TCRbeta clones than healthy controls did. Links between repertoire features and CVID complications were heterogeneity-limited.

The V call is TRBV20-1, the J call TRBJ2-3; 10 bases are shared with TRBD2. The sequence was collected from a person aged 18-69 years in good health. Sequenced: peripheral blood mononuclear cells. The CDR3 spells CSATSSGSITDTQYF. The covered CDR3 bases are TGCAGTGCTACGTCTAGCGGGAGTATAACAGATACG.